This T cell receptor beta chain was captured by sequencing in a study of PD-L1 blockade in urothelial cancer. About the study: Starting in the mid-2010s, patients were given atezolizumab (1,200 mg intravenously every 3 weeks). Patients had received 0 to 3 prior chemotherapy regimens.

Synthetic templates analogous to TCR were spiked into all PCRs individually. Profiled with immunoSEQ multiplex PCR; TCRdb holds only in-frame clones, not every one. In the table there are tens of thousands of clones, 85% to 90% of which are singletons. The V gene's germline CDR1 is SNHLY and CDR2 FYNNEI. Trimming pared 8 bases from V and 6 bases from J, leaving 20 bases between. CDR3 size: 14 residues. This sequence originates from a man aged 45-65 years with urothelial cancer. The sequencing here drew on PBMCs, taken around atezolizumab (anti-PD-L1) treatment. The chain joins TRBV2 to TRBJ2-7, with D tentatively TRBD2 (6 bases). The CDR3: CASRGWAGRGEQYF. As DNA, the CDR3 is TGTGCCAGCCGAGGGTGGGCGGGGAGAGGCGAGCAGTACTTC.